This paragraph reports one T cell receptor beta chain. The antigen remains undetermined. Sequencing was performed with immunoSEQ multiplex PCR; in TCRdb, only in-frame clones are kept and a portion is missing. The sample contains tens of thousands of clones, around 80% of which appear only once. The record originates from a study of PD-1 blockade in mismatch repair-deficient tumors. Looking at the study overall: Patients had around 11 mismatch repair-deficient cancer types, all previously treated and progressing.

Looked up from germline, CDR1 is MNHNS and CDR2 is SASEGT. This CDR3 has 14 amino acids. Germline trimming cut 7 bases from V and 4 bases from J; bases unmatched to any gene: 5. Points from the study as a whole: Rapid post-treatment expansion, then contraction, generally preceding radiologic response, marked tumor-resident clones.

PCR or immunohistochemistry showed mismatch repair deficiency in every enrolled patient. Three pembrolizumab responders had their TCRs sequenced. The sequencing used peripheral blood, collected 44 weeks after starting pembrolizumab. V and J are TRBV6-1 and TRBJ2-7; 12 bases align to TRBD2. The TCR comes from an adult with mismatch repair-deficient cancer. CDR3 protein: CASIMGLAGYEQYF. The DNA of the CDR3 is TGTGCCAGCATTATGGGACTAGCGGGTTACGAGCAGTACTTC.